This TCR beta chain was sequenced in a study of long-term antiretroviral therapy in people with HIV (dated by TCRdb to 2021 to 2024). About the study as a whole: The earliest samples were collected about a decade before the 2015 WHO recommendation for immediate ART, when ART was typically delayed until CD4 counts fell. Among the approximately 30 participants with HIV, eleven were female. This retrospective serial study examined whether starting ART and sustained HIV suppression were associated with changes in the composition and diversity of the TRB repertoire in peripheral blood. No cross-contamination during QIAcube processing was shown when test extractions of a monoclonal T-cell line were performed alongside 25 to 35 polyclonal samples. From 30 to 35 adults with confirmed HIV infection, the cohort provided roughly 200 cryopreserved PBMC samples, gathered serially across a mean of about six years (range 1-12).

Participants were included only if at least one PBMC sample before ART initiation and at least two post-ART samples were available. All participants with HIV were treated in the United States of America. Before DNA extraction, cryopreserved samples of about 0.95-11 million PBMC were thawed and then washed. At the time of the earliest PBMC sample, participants with HIV were aged between roughly 20 and 54 years. Each participant contributed PBMC samples from 1-4 timepoints before ART initiation and 2-8 timepoints after ART initiation, with a median of 7 samples. For every participant, serial HIV viral load, CD4+ T-cell count, ART history and demographic data were obtained. Using a Qiagen kit on a QIAcube, genomic DNA was extracted from unsorted PBMC, with samples processed in batches of 12. With respect to this clone: Its recognized antigen is unknown. No base qualities exist here, and no much larger clone lies one base off it.

Sequencing of the TRB variable region was done with the immunoSEQ hsTCRB v3.0 assay at survey level resolution. The targeted TRB sequencing depth was 40,000-50,000 T-cell genomes per sample. An Illumina MiSeq with a v3 150-cycle kit was used to sequence the pooled TRB libraries. The source study handled its data this way. Repertoire analysis was performed in R inside a reproducible Nextflow workflow that covered QC, data transformation and analysis. LymphoSeq2, an R package for exploring AIRR-Seq data, was used to implement custom analyses. A few samples that produced fewer than 5000 total TRB sequences were removed, so approximately 190 HIV repertoires were analyzed. Of the 188 retained HIV repertoires, almost 60 were collected before and approximately 130 after ART initiation. Each repertoire was downsampled to 5000 TRB nucleotide sequences, and summary statistics were averaged across 100 downsampling iterations. The analysis kept only TRB sequences whose CDR3 regions were at least seven amino acids long. Two measures captured diversity: a Shannon entropy-derived clonality score and the Gini coefficient. Repertoire networks linked the top 5000 CDR3 amino acid sequences whenever two sequences differed by an edit distance of one. For TRB CDR3 amino acid sequences, GLIPH2 was used to predict antigen specificity groups and MHC restriction. CDR3 amino acid sequences were matched against VDJdb and McPAS-TCR to flag known CMV, EBV, HIV or tissue antigen associations. Pre-ART, post-ART and control groups were compared with Wilcoxon signed-rank tests and Holm-Bonferroni correction. TCRdb carries this immuneACCESS record with in-frame sequences only. Its versions omit some clonotypes, under half of them owing to an unresolved V gene in the studies checked, with the rest unexplained. From that table come the V and J calls and clone size; the DNA was used to work out D and trimming. The table for this sample lists about 23,000 clones; approximately 85% of them were counted only once. The biggest ten clones account for 7.2% of the sample.

Study-wide findings and limitations: Unsorted PBMC were profiled instead of sorted CD4+ and CD8+ T cells because pre-ART samples had limited cell numbers. Expanded TRB clones identified before ART initiation dominated the repertoire across all time points, though the dominance fluctuated and decreased in many PLHIV after ART. ART initiation was associated with a significant increase in TRB diversity, but diversity stayed significantly below transplant donor controls even after long-term ART. The samples span the years 2004 to 2017, and the ART regimens used may be less effective than current regimens. Inferences about post-ART repertoire changes were limited because no data were available on ART adherence, viral resistance or therapy changes. CDR3 length ranges in HIV repertoires were narrower than in controls, and network structure suggested an antigen-experienced repertoire with only a slight naive shift after ART. Limited PBMC availability meant only the TCR beta chain was sequenced, without alpha chain pairing.

The V and J ends are trimmed by 7 bases and 5 bases, leaving 9 bases between them. Based on the germline V gene, the CDR1 and CDR2 sequences are MDHEN and SYDVKM. The CDR3 has 12 amino acids, counting the end cysteine and phenylalanine. Only the CDR3 portion is preserved as DNA: 36 bases, with reading frame beginning at the first base. Source: unsorted PBMCs, taken 1.5 years after starting antiretroviral therapy. This TCR came from a man in his thirties or forties with HIV. The rearrangement joined TRBV28 to TRBJ1-5, with the identity of the D gene unclear. For the CDR3, the sequence is CASTTTHQPQHF. DNA sequence: TGTGCCAGCACGACAACGCATCAGCCCCAGCATTTT.